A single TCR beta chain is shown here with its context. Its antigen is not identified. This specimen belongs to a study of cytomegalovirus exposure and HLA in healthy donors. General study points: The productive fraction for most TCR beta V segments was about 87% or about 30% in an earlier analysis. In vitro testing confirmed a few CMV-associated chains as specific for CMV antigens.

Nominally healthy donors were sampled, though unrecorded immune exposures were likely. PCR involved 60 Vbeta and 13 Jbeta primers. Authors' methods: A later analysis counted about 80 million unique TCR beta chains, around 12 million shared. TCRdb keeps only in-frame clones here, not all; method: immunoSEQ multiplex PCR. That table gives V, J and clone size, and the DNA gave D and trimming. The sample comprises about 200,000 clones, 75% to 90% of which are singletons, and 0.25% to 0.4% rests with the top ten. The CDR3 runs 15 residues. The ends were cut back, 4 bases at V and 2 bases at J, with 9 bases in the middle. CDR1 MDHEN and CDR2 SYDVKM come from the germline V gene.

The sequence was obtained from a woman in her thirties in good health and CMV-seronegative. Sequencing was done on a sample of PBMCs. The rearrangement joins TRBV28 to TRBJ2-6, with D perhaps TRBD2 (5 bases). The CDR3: CASSWRLAGANVLTF. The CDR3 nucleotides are TGTGCCAGCAGTTGGAGGTTGGCTGGGGCCAACGTCCTGACTTTC.